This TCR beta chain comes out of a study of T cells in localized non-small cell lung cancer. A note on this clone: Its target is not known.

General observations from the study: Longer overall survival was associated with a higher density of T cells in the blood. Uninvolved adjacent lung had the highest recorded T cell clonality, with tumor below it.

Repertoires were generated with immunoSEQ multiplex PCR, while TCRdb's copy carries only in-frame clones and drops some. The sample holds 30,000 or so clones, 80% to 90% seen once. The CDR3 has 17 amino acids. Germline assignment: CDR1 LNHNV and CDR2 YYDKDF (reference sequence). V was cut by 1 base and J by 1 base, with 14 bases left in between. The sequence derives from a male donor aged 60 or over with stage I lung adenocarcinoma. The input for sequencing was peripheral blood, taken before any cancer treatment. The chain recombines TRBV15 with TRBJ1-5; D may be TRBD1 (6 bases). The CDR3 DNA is TGTGCCACCAGCAGAGCCTTAGGGGGGTCCAGCAATCAGCCCCAGCATTTT. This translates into CATSRALGGSSNQPQHF.